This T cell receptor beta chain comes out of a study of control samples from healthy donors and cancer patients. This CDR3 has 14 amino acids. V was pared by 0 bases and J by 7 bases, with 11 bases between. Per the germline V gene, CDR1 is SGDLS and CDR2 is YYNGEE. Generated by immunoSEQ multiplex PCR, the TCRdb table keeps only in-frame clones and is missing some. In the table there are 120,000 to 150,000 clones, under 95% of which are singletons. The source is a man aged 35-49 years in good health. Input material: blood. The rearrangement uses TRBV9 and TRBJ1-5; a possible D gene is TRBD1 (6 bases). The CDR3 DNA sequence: TGTGCCAGCAGCGTAGCGGGGGCGGGCCAGCCCCAGCATTTT. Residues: CASSVAGAGQPQHF.